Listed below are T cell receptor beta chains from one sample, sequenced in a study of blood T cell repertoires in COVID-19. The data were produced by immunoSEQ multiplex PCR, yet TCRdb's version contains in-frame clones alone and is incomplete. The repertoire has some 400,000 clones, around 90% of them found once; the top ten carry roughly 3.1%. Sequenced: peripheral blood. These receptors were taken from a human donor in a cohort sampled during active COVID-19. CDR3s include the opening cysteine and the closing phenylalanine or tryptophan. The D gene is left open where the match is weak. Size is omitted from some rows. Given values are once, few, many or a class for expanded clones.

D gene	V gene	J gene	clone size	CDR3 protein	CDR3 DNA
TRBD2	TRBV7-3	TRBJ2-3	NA	CASSYSGRDTDTQYF	TGTGCCAGCAGCTATAGCGGGAGGGACACAGATACGCAGTATTTT
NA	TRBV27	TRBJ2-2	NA	CASSPTVNTGELFF	TGTGCCAGCAGTCCGACAGTCAACACCGGGGAGCTGTTTTTT
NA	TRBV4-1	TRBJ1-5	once	CASSQEVVGIQPQHF	TGCGCCAGCAGCCAAGAAGTCGTCGGGATTCAGCCCCAGCATTTT
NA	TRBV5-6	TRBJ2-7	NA	CASSFNSYEQYF	TGTGCCAGCAGCTTTAATTCCTACGAGCAGTACTTC
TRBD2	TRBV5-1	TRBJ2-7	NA	CASSSGLAENYEQYF	TGCGCCAGCAGCTCGGGACTAGCGGAGAACTACGAGCAGTACTTC
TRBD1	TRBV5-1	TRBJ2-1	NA	CASRWPGTVYNEQFF	TGCGCCAGCAGGTGGCCCGGGACAGTGTACAATGAGCAGTTCTTC
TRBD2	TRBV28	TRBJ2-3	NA	CASSREVLADTQYF	TGTGCCAGCAGCCGGGAGGTCCTAGCAGATACGCAGTATTTT
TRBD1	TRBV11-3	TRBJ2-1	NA	CASSLEGGQTNEQFF	TGTGCCAGCAGCTTAGAAGGGGGACAGACCAATGAGCAGTTCTTC
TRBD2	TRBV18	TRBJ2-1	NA	CASSPGLAGVGSYNEQFF	TGTGCCAGCTCACCGGGACTAGCGGGAGTTGGCTCCTACAATGAGCAGTTCTTC
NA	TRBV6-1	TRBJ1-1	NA	CASSEGYRPNTEAFF	TGTGCCAGCAGTGAAGGTTACAGGCCGAACACTGAAGCTTTCTTT
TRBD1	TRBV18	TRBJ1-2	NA	CASSPRDRADGGYTF	TGTGCCAGCTCACCACGAGACAGGGCGGACGGTGGCTACACCTTC
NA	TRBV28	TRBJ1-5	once	CASRPFHLSSNQPQHF	TGTGCCAGCCGTCCCTTCCATTTAAGCAGCAATCAGCCCCAGCATTTT
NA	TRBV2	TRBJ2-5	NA	CASSRSQETQYF	TGTGCCAGCTCCCGGAGCCAAGAGACCCAGTACTTC
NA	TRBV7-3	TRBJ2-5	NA	CASSLRGRETQYF	TGTGCCAGCAGCTTACGTGGCAGGGAGACCCAGTACTTC
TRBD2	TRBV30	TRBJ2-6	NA	CAWKGLAGAPSGANVLTF	TGTGCCTGGAAGGGGCTAGCGGGCGCTCCCTCTGGGGCCAACGTCCTGACTTTC
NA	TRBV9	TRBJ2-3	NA	CASSVFGGSTDTQYF	TGTGCCAGCAGCGTTTTCGGGGGAAGCACAGATACGCAGTATTTT
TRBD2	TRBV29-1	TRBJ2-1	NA	CSAPGAHWGGEQFF	TGCAGCGCCCCCGGGGCGCACTGGGGGGGTGAGCAGTTCTTC
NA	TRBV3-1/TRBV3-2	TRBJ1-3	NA	CASSQDGGAGNTIYF	TGTGCCAGCAGCCAAGATGGGGGCGCCGGAAACACCATATATTTT
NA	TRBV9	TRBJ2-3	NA	CASSRGASKDTQYF	TGTGCCAGCAGCCGGGGGGCCTCTAAAGATACGCAGTATTTT
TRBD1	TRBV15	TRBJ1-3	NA	CATSVQQGGGNTIYF	TGTGCCACCAGCGTTCAACAGGGGGGTGGGAACACCATATATTTT
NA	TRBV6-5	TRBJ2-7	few	CASRPFRGRRSEQYF	TGTGCCAGCAGGCCATTCAGGGGGAGGCGATCCGAGCAGTACTTC
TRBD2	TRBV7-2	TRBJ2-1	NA	CASSPSGGGENEQFF	TGTGCCAGCAGCCCTAGTGGCGGGGGAGAGAATGAGCAGTTCTTC
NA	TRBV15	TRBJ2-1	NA	CATSRDRSLGQFF	TGTGCCACCAGCAGAGATCGAAGCCTTGGGCAGTTCTTC
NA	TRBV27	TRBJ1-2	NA	CVSSSRGNYGYTF	TGTGTCAGCAGTTCCCGGGGGAACTATGGCTACACCTTC
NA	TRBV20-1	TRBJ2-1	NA	CSARYNEQFF	TGCAGTGCTCGCTACAATGAGCAGTTCTTC
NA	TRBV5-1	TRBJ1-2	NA	CASSLAQYYGYTF	TGCGCCAGCAGCTTGGCACAGTACTATGGCTACACCTTC
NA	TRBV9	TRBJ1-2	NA	CASSVGAGAYGYTF	TGTGCCAGCAGCGTAGGCGCAGGGGCCTATGGCTACACCTTC
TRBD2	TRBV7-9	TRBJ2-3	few	CASSSHPLAGGSDTQYF	TGTGCCAGCAGTTCCCACCCCCTAGCGGGAGGGTCAGATACGCAGTATTTT
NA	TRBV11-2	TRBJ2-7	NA	CASSLDPVSLDYEQYF	TGTGCCAGCAGCTTAGATCCCGTCTCTCTAGATTACGAGCAGTACTTC
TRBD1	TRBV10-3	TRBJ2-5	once	CAITPDRAQETQYF	TGTGCCATCACCCCGGACAGGGCGCAAGAGACCCAGTACTTC
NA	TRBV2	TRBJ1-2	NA	CASRAGQGRNYGYTF	TGTGCCAGCAGAGCCGGACAAGGCCGCAACTATGGCTACACCTTC
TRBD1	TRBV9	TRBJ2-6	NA	CASTGTAYSGANVLTF	TGTGCCAGCACGGGGACAGCCTACTCTGGGGCCAACGTCCTGACTTTC
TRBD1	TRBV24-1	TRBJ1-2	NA	CATSDPRKGQTGTGYTF	TGTGCCACCAGTGATCCGCGAAAGGGACAGACTGGGACTGGCTACACCTTC
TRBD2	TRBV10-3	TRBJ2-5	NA	CAISSGTSGGETQYF	TGTGCCATCAGTTCCGGGACTAGCGGGGGAGAGACCCAGTACTTC
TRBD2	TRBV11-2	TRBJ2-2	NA	CASSLDRGRRFGELFF	TGTGCCAGCAGCTTAGATCGCGGGAGGCGCTTTGGGGAGCTGTTTTTT
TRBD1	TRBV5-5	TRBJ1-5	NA	CASSFIPGQGNQPQHF	TGTGCCAGCAGCTTTATCCCGGGACAGGGAAATCAGCCCCAGCATTTT
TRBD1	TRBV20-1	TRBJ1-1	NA	CSARQGDEAFF	TGCAGTGCCCGACAGGGGGATGAAGCTTTCTTT
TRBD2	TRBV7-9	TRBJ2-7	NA	CASSFQASGIDEQYF	TGTGCCAGCAGCTTCCAGGCTAGCGGGATTGACGAGCAGTACTTC
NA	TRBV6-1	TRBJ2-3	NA	CASSEYPGPSTDTQYF	TGTGCCAGCAGTGAATACCCAGGTCCAAGCACAGATACGCAGTATTTT
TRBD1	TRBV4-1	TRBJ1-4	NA	CASSLRTGVTNEKLFF	TGCGCCAGCAGCCTCCGGACAGGGGTAACTAATGAAAAACTGTTTTTT
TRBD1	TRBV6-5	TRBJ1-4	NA	CASTAITGEQAKLFF	TGTGCCAGCACGGCAATCACAGGGGAGCAGGCAAAACTGTTTTTT
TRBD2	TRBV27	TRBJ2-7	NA	CASSPGTSGRNEQYF	TGTGCCAGCAGTCCCGGGACTAGCGGGAGAAACGAGCAGTACTTC
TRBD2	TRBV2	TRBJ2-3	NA	CASSRDYTDTQYF	TGTGCCAGCAGTAGGGACTATACAGATACGCAGTATTTT
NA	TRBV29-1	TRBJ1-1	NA	CSVNKLLSNTEAFF	TGCAGCGTTAATAAGCTCCTATCGAACACTGAAGCTTTCTTT
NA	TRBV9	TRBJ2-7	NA	CASSPEGGIRHEQYF	TGTGCCAGCAGCCCGGAGGGCGGGATTCGACACGAGCAGTACTTC
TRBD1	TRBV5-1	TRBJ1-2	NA	CASSHPQSGQGSIAYGYTF	TGCGCCAGCAGCCATCCCCAATCGGGACAGGGAAGTATCGCCTATGGCTACACCTTC
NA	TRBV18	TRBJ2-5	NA	CASSPVRTAGYQETQYF	TGTGCCAGCTCACCAGTGAGGACAGCCGGCTACCAAGAGACCCAGTACTTC
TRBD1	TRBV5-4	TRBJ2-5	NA	CASSPDRDQETQYF	TGTGCCAGCAGCCCGGACAGGGACCAAGAGACCCAGTACTTC
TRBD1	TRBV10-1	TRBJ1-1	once	CASYRGEFTEAFF	TGCGCCAGCTACAGGGGCGAGTTCACTGAAGCTTTCTTT